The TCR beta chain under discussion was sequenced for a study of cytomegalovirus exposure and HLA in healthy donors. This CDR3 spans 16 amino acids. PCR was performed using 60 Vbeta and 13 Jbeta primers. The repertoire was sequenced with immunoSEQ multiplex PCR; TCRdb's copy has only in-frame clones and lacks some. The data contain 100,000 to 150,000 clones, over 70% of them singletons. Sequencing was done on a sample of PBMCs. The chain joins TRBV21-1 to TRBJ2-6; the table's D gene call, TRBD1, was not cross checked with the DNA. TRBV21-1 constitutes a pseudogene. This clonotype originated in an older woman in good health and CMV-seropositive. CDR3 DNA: TGTGCCAGCAGGCCGGGACAGGGGTCCGGGGCCAACGTCCTGACTTTC. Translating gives CASRPGQGSGANVLTF.